Below, one T cell receptor beta chain is given with its context. The V gene's germline CDR1 is MNHNS and CDR2 SASEGT. The CDR3 is 13 amino acids. This entry comes from a study of monozygotic twins with inflammatory bowel disease. TCRdb reprocessed the 5' RACE reads, keeping one entry per CDR3 protein, no DNA. The specimen's table records approximately 390,000 distinct CDR3 sequences. This sequence was found in a human donor with ulcerative colitis or Crohn's disease, or a healthy co-twin of an affected twin (not recorded which). The chain carries TRBV6-1 and TRBJ2-1; TCRdb's D gene call, TRBD1, goes unchecked for lack of DNA. The sequencing sample was made of blood. Here the CDR3 reads CACGLVGDNEQFF.